A single sample gave rise to the 5 T cell receptor beta chains below, sequenced in a study of cytomegalovirus exposure and HLA in healthy donors. Produced via immunoSEQ multiplex PCR; TCRdb's table is partial and in-frame only. This sample has roughly 250,000 clones, with 90% found just once. Sequenced sample: PBMCs. All receptors derive from a woman aged 18 to 35 in good health and CMV-seronegative.

A few counts support this clone. The chain carries TRBV29-1 and TRBJ2-3; D possibly corresponds to TRBD1 (5 bases). Between the trimmed V and J ends, which lost 5 bases and 0 bases, there was a span of 12 bases. The CDR3 runs to 14 residues. In germline, CDR1 is SQVTM, CDR2 ANQGSEA. The CDR3 sequence is CSVHRRQSTDTQYF. In DNA, the CDR3 is TGCAGCGTTCATAGACGACAGAGCACAGATACGCAGTATTTT.

This clone was counted once. The gene calls are TRBV4-2 and TRBJ2-3; 9 nucleotides align to TRBD1. The CDR3 contains 15 residues. V shed 4 bases and J 6 bases; nucleotides not matched to a gene: 8. Per the germline V gene, CDR1 is LGHNA and CDR2 is YNFKEQ. This chain's CDR3 is CASSLQDRGTDTQYF. The DNA for the CDR3 is TGTGCCAGCAGCCTCCAGGACAGGGGAACTGATACGCAGTATTTT.

The V call is TRBV6-6, the J call TRBJ2-1; TRBD2 aligns across 7 bases. This CDR3 region has 16 residues. Germline V CDR1 and CDR2: MNHNY, SVGAGI (reference sequence). The V segment lost 3 bases and the J segment 4 bases; nucleotides outside the gene matches: 9. CDR3 sequence reads: CASSYSGTINYNEQFF. In DNA, the CDR3 is TGTGCCAGCAGTTATAGTGGGACTATCAATTACAATGAGCAGTTCTTC.

This chain links TRBV5-4 with TRBJ1-2, with 9 bases lining up with TRBD1. The CDR3 runs to 14 residues. Germline V gene lookup returns CDR1 SGHNT and CDR2 YYREEE (reference sequence). After removal of 4 bases from V and 8 bases from J, the junction contained 9 bases not matched to a gene. DNA for the CDR3: TGTGCCAGCAGCAGGACAGGGGAATTTGGGGGCTACACCTTC. This translates into CASSRTGEFGGYTF.

The chain is built from TRBV7-2 and TRBJ2-7; 8 nucleotides line up with TRBD1. Germline values: CDR1 SGHTA, CDR2 FQGNSA. CDR3 length: 14 residues. With V trimmed by 5 bases and J by 0 bases, 3 bases remained unmatched. Here the CDR3 reads CASSADRASYEQYV. Written as DNA, the CDR3 is TGTGCCAGCAGCGCGGACAGGGCCTCCTACGAGCAGTACGTC.